One T cell receptor (beta chain) is described in this entry. V shed 5 bases and J 3 bases; nucleotides not matched to a gene: 3. Germline CDR1 LGHNA, CDR2 YSLEER. The CDR3 covers 14 residues. This specimen belongs to a study of blood T cell repertoires in COVID-19. About the research overall: T cells, B-cell-depleted T cells, or PBMCs provided the cDNA or gDNA that served as material.

Original analysis: Scientists estimated how many nucleated cells there were by amplifying reference gene primers. The method was immunoSEQ multiplex PCR; TCRdb's version includes in-frame clones alone and lacks a portion of them. D and trimming come from the DNA, and the V and J calls and clone size come from that table. The sample shows 250,000 or so clones, 84% of them seen only once. Sequencing input: peripheral blood. The TCR sequence derives from a man between 40 and 49 years old who had recovered from COVID-19. V and J are TRBV4-3 and TRBJ1-5; 8 nucleotides agree with TRBD1. The CDR3 protein is CASSLTGVNQPQHF. The CDR3 nucleotides are TGCGCCAGCAGCTTGACAGGGGTCAATCAGCCCCAGCATTTT.